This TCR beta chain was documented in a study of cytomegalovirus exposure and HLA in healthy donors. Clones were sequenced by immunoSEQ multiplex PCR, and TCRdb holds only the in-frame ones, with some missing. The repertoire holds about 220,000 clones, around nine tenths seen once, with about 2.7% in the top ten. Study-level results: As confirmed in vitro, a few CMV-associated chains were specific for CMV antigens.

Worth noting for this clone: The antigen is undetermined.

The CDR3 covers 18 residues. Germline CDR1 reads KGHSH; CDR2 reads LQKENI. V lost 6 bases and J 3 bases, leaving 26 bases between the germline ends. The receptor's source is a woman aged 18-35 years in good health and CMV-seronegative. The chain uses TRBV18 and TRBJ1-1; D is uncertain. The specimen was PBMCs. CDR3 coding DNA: TGTGCCAGCTCGCCCGCCTTAATAAGACGAGGCGGGGACACTGAAGCTTTCTTT. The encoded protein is CASSPALIRRGGDTEAFF.